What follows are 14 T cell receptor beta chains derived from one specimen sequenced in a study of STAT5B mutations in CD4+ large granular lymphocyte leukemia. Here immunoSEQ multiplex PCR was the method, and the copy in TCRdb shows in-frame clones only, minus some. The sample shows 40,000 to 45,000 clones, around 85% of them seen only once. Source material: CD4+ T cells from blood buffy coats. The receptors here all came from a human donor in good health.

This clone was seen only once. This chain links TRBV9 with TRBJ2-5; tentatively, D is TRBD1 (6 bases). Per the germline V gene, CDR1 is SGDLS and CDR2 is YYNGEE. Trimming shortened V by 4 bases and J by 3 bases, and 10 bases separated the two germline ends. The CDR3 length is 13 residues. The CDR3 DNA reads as TGTGCCAGCAGCCTTACAGGGAAAGAGACCCAGTACTTC. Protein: CASSLTGKETQYF. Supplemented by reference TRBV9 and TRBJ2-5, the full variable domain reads DSGVTQTPKHLITATGQRVTLRCSPRSGDLSVYWYQQSLDQGLQFLIQYYNGEERAKGNILERFSAQQFPDLHSELNLSSLELGDSALYFCASSLTGKETQYFGPGTRLLVL.

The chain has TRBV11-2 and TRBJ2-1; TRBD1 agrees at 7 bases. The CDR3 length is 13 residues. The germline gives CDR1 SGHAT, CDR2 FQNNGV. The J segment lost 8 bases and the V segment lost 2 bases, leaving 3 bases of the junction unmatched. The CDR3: CASSLNRGDEQFF. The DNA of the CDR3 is TGTGCCAGCAGCTTAAACAGGGGCGATGAGCAGTTCTTC.

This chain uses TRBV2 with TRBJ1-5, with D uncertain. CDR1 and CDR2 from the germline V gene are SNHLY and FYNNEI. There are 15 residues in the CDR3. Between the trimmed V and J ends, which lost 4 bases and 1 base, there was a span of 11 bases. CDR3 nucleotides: TGTGCCAGCAGTGGTCTGTCCCTGAGCAATCAGCCCCAGCATTTT. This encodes CASSGLSLSNQPQHF.

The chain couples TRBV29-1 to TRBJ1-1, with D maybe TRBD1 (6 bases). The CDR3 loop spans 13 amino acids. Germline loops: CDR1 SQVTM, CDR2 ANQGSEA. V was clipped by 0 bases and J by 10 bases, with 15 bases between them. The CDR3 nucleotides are TGCAGCGTTGAAGATCAAAGGGGGTTTGTAGCTTTCTTT. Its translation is CSVEDQRGFVAFF. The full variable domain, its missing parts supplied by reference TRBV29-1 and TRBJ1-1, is SAVISQKPSRDICQRGTSLTIQCQVDSQVTMMFWYRQQPGQSLTLIATANQGSEATYESGFVIDKFPISRPNLTFSTLTVSNMSPEDSSIYLCSVEDQRGFVAFFGQGTRLTVV.

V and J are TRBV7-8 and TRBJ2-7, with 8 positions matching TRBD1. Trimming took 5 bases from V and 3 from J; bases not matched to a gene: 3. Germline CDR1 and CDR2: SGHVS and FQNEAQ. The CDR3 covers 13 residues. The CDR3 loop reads CASSPGTGYEQYF. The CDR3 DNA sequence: TGTGCCAGCAGCCCCGGGACAGGCTACGAGCAGTACTTC. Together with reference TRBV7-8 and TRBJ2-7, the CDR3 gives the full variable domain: GAGVSQSPRYKVAKRGQDVALRCDPISGHVSLFWYQQALGQGPEFLTYFQNEAQLDKSGLPSDRFFAERPEGSVSTLKIQRTQQEDSAVYLCASSPGTGYEQYFGPGTRLTVT.

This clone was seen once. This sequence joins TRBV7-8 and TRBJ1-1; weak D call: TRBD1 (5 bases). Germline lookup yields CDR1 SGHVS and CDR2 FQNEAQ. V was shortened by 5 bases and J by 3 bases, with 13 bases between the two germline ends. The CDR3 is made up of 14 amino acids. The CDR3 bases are TGTGCCAGCAGCCAAATGGCGGGGGACACTGAAGCTTTCTTT. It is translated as CASSQMAGDTEAFF.

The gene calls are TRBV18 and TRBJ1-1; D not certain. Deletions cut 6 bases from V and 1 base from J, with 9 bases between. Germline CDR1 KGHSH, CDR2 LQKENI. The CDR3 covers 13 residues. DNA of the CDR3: TGTGCCAGCTCGCCCATTGGGAACACTGAAGCTTTCTTT. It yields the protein CASSPIGNTEAFF.

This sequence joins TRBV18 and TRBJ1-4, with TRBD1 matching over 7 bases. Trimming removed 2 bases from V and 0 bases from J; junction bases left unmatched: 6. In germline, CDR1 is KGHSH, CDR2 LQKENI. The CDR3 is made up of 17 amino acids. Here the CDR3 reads CASSPSIQGTTNEKLFF. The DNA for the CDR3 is TGTGCCAGCTCACCAAGTATACAGGGGACAACTAATGAAAAACTGTTTTTT.

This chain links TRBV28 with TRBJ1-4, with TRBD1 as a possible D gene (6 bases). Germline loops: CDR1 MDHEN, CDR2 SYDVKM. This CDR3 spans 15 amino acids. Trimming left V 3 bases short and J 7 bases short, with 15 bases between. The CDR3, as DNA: TGTGCCAGCAGTTTCGGGGGCCGGGACTCTGAAAAACTGTTTTTT. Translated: CASSFGGRDSEKLFF.

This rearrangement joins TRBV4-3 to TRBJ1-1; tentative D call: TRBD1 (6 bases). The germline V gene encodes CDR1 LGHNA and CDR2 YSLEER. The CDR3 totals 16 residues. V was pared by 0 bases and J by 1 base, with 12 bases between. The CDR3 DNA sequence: TGCGCCAGCAGCCAAGAATTGGAACAGGGGAACACTGAAGCTTTCTTT. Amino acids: CASSQELEQGNTEAFF.

Written as DNA, the CDR3 is TGTGCCAGCAGGGTGGACAGGGGGTACGAAACGAAGCAGTACTTC. As protein: CASRVDRGYETKQYF. The V and J genes are TRBV6-5 and TRBJ2-7, with 10 bases that match TRBD1. Trimming at V came to 6 bases and at J to 8 bases, leaving 13 bases not matched to a gene. The CDR3 extends over 15 amino acids. Per germline, CDR1 MNHEY and CDR2 SVGAGI.

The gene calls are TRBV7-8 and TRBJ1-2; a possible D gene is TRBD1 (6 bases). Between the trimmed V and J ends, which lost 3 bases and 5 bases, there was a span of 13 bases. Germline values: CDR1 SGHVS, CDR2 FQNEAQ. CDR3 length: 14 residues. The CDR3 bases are TGTGCCAGCAGCTTTAATAGGGGGAAGTATGGCTACACCTTC. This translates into CASSFNRGKYGYTF.

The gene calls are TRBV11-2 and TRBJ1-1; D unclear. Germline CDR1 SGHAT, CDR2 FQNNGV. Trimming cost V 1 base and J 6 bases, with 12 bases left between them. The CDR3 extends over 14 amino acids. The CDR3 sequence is CASSLVFLDSEAFF. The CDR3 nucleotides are TGTGCCAGCAGCTTAGTATTCCTTGACTCTGAAGCTTTCTTT.

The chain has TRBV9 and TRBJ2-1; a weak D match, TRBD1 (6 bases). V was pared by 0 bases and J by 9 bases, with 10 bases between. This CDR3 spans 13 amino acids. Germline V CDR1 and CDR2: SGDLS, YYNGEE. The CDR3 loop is CASSVEQGSEQFF. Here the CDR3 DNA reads TGTGCCAGCAGCGTAGAACAGGGATCTGAGCAGTTCTTC.